The TCR beta chain described here comes from a study of blood T cell repertoires in COVID-19. The data were produced by immunoSEQ multiplex PCR, yet TCRdb's version contains in-frame clones alone and is incomplete. Of around 80,000 clones in the sample, around 79% are singletons; the top ten hold around 6%. The CDR3 runs 17 residues. From germline, CDR1 is MNHNY and CDR2 SVGAGI (reference sequence). Trimming took 5 bases from V and 0 from J; bases not matched to a gene: 10. The chain couples TRBV6-6 to TRBJ2-5, with 9 bases aligning to TRBD2. The receptor's source is a man in his forties or fifties with active or convalescent COVID-19. Sequenced sample: peripheral blood. The CDR3 nucleotides are TGTGCCAGCAGTCCCAGGGGCGCGGGGGGGTACCAAGAGACCCAGTACTTC. This translates into CASSPRGAGGYQETQYF.